This TCR beta chain was found in a study of OX40 agonist ivuxolimab in advanced cancers. Study context: The patients received ivuxolimab by intravenous route every 2 weeks at 0.01 to 10 mg/kg.

Clones were read by immunoSEQ multiplex PCR, and TCRdb kept only the in-frame ones, dropping some. The table has around 12,000 clones, about 93% seen once. A few counts support this clone. Within the sample, other DNA sequences also encode this same CDR3. The clonotype comes from an adult with an advanced solid tumor such as melanoma, head and neck, liver or kidney cancer. The starting material was CD4+ or CD8+ T cells sorted from blood, obtained in a trial of the OX40 agonist ivuxolimab.

The CDR3 loop reads CASSVLAGPYEQYF. The CDR3 region has the DNA TGTGCCAGCAGTGTACTAGCGGGGCCCTACGAGCAGTACTTC. The chain recombines TRBV2 with TRBJ2-7, with 10 bases identical to TRBD2. This CDR3 spans 14 amino acids. J was trimmed by 2 bases and V by 4 bases; bases with no gene match: 2. CDR1 and CDR2 from the germline V gene are SNHLY and FYNNEI.